A selection of T cell receptor beta chains follows, all from one sample in a study of T cell responses to AZD1222 COVID-19 vaccine. Sequencing was performed with immunoSEQ multiplex PCR; in TCRdb, only in-frame clones are kept and a portion is missing. The sample carries roughly 97,000 clones, 89% recorded once. The sequences come from peripheral blood, collected on day 0 of AZD1222 vaccination. The receptors here all came from an adult in good health. Both conserved end residues are part of each CDR3. D genes are given only for firm matches. The size entry is marked missing in some rows and otherwise reads once, few, many or a size class.

J gene,CDR3 length,V gene,D gene,clone size,CDR3 protein,CDR3 DNA
TRBJ1-5,16,TRBV19,NA,NA,CASTIQGHLSNQPQHF,TGTGCCAGTACAATACAGGGCCACTTAAGCAATCAGCCCCAGCATTTT
TRBJ1-2,13,TRBV28,TRBD1,NA,CASRSTGDYGYTF,TGTGCCAGCAGGTCGACAGGGGACTATGGCTACACCTTC
TRBJ1-2,12,TRBV10-3,NA,NA,CATHPEGNGYTF,TGTGCCACCCACCCTGAGGGAAATGGCTACACCTTC
TRBJ1-2,14,TRBV5-6,NA,NA,CASSLGVRNYGYTF,TGTGCCAGCAGCTTGGGCGTCAGAAACTATGGCTACACCTTC
TRBJ1-1,12,TRBV30,NA,NA,CAWRQENTEAFF,TGTGCCTGGAGACAGGAAAACACTGAAGCTTTCTTT
TRBJ2-5,14,TRBV9,NA,NA,CASSVGGASETQYF,TGTGCCAGCAGCGTAGGGGGGGCATCGGAGACCCAGTACTTC
TRBJ2-7,12,TRBV15,NA,NA,CATAAGGYEQYF,TGTGCCACCGCTGCTGGGGGCTACGAGCAGTACTTC
TRBJ1-2,14,TRBV11-2,NA,NA,CASSLDAADYGYTF,TGTGCCAGCAGCTTAGATGCAGCCGACTATGGCTACACCTTC
TRBJ1-3,16,TRBV4-2,NA,NA,CASSQDPGQTGNTIYF,TGTGCCAGCAGCCAGGACCCGGGACAAACTGGAAACACCATATATTTT
TRBJ1-2,12,TRBV29-1,TRBD1,NA,CSVNGQGNGYTF,TGCAGCGTTAATGGACAGGGTAATGGCTACACCTTC
TRBJ1-1,16,TRBV7-2,NA,NA,CASSLYPGPKNTEAFF,TGTGCCAGCAGCTTATATCCGGGACCTAAGAACACTGAAGCTTTCTTT
TRBJ2-7,13,TRBV7-3,NA,NA,CASSGVRSYEQYF,TGTGCCAGCAGCGGAGTCCGCTCCTACGAGCAGTACTTC
TRBJ2-7,13,TRBV6-5,TRBD1,NA,CASQQGATYEQYF,TGTGCCAGTCAACAGGGGGCTACCTACGAGCAGTACTTC
TRBJ1-3,14,TRBV19,NA,NA,CASSIGTAGNTIYF,TGTGCCAGTAGTATAGGGACAGCGGGAAACACCATATATTTT
TRBJ2-5,14,TRBV11-1,TRBD1,once,CASSSPGGQETQYF,TGTGCCAGCAGCTCCCCAGGGGGTCAAGAGACCCAGTACTTC
TRBJ2-3,19,TRBV7-9,TRBD2,NA,CASSPTIGTSGGRTDTQYF,TGTGCCAGCAGCCCTACCATCGGGACTAGTGGGGGGCGCACAGATACGCAGTATTTT
TRBJ2-2,15,TRBV16,NA,NA,CASSPWLVGTGELFF,TGTGCCAGCAGCCCATGGCTAGTGGGGACCGGGGAGCTGTTTTTT
TRBJ2-3,16,TRBV5-1,NA,NA,CASSPTSGGHGDTQYF,TGCGCCAGCAGCCCGACTAGTGGGGGTCACGGAGATACGCAGTATTTT
TRBJ1-1,13,TRBV5-1,NA,NA,CASSLGINTEAFF,TGCGCCAGCAGCTTGGGAATCAACACTGAAGCTTTCTTT
TRBJ2-7,13,TRBV7-9,NA,NA,CASSLGGQYEQYF,TGTGCCAGCAGCTTGGGGGGGCAATACGAGCAGTACTTC
TRBJ1-4,15,TRBV5-4,NA,NA,CASSLDVGANEKLFF,TGTGCCAGCAGCTTGGATGTCGGGGCTAATGAAAAACTGTTTTTT
TRBJ2-7,13,TRBV7-9,NA,NA,CAIVPGQQYEQYF,TGTGCCATCGTACCGGGACAACAATACGAGCAGTACTTC
TRBJ2-7,14,TRBV5-4,NA,few,CASHTGGMTREQYF,TGTGCCAGCCACACTGGGGGGATGACACGGGAGCAGTACTTC
TRBJ1-2,14,TRBV25-1,TRBD1,NA,CASYLRTGDYGYTF,TGTGCCAGCTACCTTCGGACAGGGGATTATGGCTACACCTTC
TRBJ2-7,13,TRBV12-3/TRBV12-4,NA,NA,CASSGALWGEQYF,TGTGCCAGCAGCGGGGCTCTGTGGGGCGAGCAGTACTTC
TRBJ1-2,13,TRBV30,NA,NA,CAWIWGGIYGYTF,TGTGCCTGGATTTGGGGCGGAATCTATGGCTACACCTTC
TRBJ2-3,15,TRBV13,NA,NA,CASSLVGEPTDTQYF,TGTGCCAGCAGCTTAGTGGGGGAGCCCACAGATACGCAGTATTTT
TRBJ1-6,11,TRBV7-9,NA,NA,CASSSASPLHF,TGTGCCAGCAGCTCTGCTTCACCCCTCCACTTT
TRBJ2-5,16,TRBV9,NA,NA,CASSDYSGRETETQYF,TGTGCCAGCAGCGACTACTCTGGGCGGGAAACGGAGACCCAGTACTTC
TRBJ2-2,16,TRBV11-1,NA,NA,CASSLNGASYTGELFF,TGTGCCAGCAGCTTAAATGGGGCCTCCTACACCGGGGAGCTGTTTTTT
TRBJ1-5,15,TRBV3-1/TRBV3-2,NA,NA,CASSQVPGGNQPQHF,TGTGCCAGCAGCCAAGTGCCGGGGGGCAATCAGCCCCAGCATTTT
TRBJ2-7,13,TRBV12-3/TRBV12-4,NA,once,CASSLARASEQYF,TGTGCCAGCAGTTTAGCGAGGGCGAGCGAGCAGTACTTC
TRBJ2-7,17,TRBV5-4,NA,NA,CASSKGLVGSPNYEQYF,TGTGCCAGCAGTAAGGGCCTAGTGGGGTCACCTAACTACGAGCAGTACTTC
TRBJ2-4,19,TRBV7-7,NA,few,CASSLGQLIPRRAKNIQYF,TGTGCTAGCAGCTTAGGGCAGCTCATCCCTAGGAGGGCCAAAAACATTCAGTACTTC
TRBJ1-1,14,TRBV13,TRBD1,few,CARGPPGQGAEAFF,TGTGCCAGGGGCCCTCCGGGACAGGGGGCTGAAGCTTTCTTT
TRBJ1-1,13,TRBV29-1,TRBD1,NA,CSAGQGLNTEAFF,TGCAGCGCTGGACAGGGATTGAACACTGAAGCTTTCTTT
TRBJ2-2,15,TRBV20-1,TRBD1,NA,CSASLGQGVSGELFF,TGCAGTGCTAGTTTGGGACAGGGAGTTTCCGGGGAGCTGTTTTTT
TRBJ2-7,14,TRBV3-1/TRBV3-2,NA,NA,CASSLQGLSYEQYF,TGTGCCAGCAGCCTCCAGGGGCTCTCCTACGAGCAGTACTTC
TRBJ1-2,13,TRBV29-1,TRBD1,NA,CSVEGAGGDGYTF,TGCAGCGTTGAAGGGGCAGGGGGCGATGGCTACACCTTC
TRBJ1-2,14,TRBV7-3,NA,NA,CASSLNKGVDGYTF,TGTGCCAGCAGCTTAAATAAGGGGGTTGATGGCTACACCTTC
TRBJ2-1,17,TRBV15,NA,NA,CATSRDAWGSSYNEQFF,TGTGCCACCAGCAGAGATGCTTGGGGGAGCTCCTACAATGAGCAGTTCTTC
TRBJ2-3,15,TRBV28,NA,NA,CASSSGGTSTDTQYF,TGTGCCAGCAGTAGTGGGGGGACTAGCACAGATACGCAGTATTTT
TRBJ1-3,16,TRBV10-3,NA,NA,CAISDTTETSGNTIYF,TGTGCCATCAGTGATACCACAGAGACCTCTGGAAACACCATATATTTT
TRBJ1-2,12,TRBV29-1,NA,NA,CSVEERTYGYTF,TGCAGCGTTGAGGAGCGAACCTATGGCTACACCTTC
TRBJ2-7,15,TRBV19,NA,once,CASSPGHLNTYEQYF,TGTGCCAGTAGTCCGGGACATCTCAATACCTACGAGCAGTACTTC
TRBJ1-1,16,TRBV3-1/TRBV3-2,NA,NA,CASSRTWGQANTEAFF,TGTGCCAGCAGCCGGACGTGGGGGCAGGCGAACACTGAAGCTTTCTTT